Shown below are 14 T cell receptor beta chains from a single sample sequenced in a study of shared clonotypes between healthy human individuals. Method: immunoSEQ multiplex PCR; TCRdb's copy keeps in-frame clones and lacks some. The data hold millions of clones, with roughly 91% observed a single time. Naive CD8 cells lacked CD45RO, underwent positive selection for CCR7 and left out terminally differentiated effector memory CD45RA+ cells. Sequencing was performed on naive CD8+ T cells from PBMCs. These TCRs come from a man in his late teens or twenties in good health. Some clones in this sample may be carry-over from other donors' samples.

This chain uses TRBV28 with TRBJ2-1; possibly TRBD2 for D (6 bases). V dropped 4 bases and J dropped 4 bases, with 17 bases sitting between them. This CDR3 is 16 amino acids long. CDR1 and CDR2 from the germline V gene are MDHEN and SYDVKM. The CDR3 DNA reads TGTGCCAGCAGTTCCCCCTCGGAGGGCCTTTACAATGAGCAGTTCTTC. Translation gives CASSSPSEGLYNEQFF.

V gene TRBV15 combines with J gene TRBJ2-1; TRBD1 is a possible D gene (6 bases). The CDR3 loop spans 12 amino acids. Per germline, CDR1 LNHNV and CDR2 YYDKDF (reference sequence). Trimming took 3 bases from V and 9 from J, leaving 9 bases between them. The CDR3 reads CATSSRGGEQFF. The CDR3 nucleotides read TGTGCCACCAGCAGCAGGGGCGGTGAGCAGTTCTTC.

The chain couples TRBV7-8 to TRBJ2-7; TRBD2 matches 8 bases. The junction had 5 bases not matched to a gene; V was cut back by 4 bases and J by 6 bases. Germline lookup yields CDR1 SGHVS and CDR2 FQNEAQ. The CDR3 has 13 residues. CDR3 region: CASSSGTRTEQYF. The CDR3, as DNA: TGTGCCAGCAGCTCCGGGACTAGGACCGAGCAGTACTTC. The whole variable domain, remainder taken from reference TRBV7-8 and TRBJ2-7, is GAGVSQSPRYKVAKRGQDVALRCDPISGHVSLFWYQQALGQGPEFLTYFQNEAQLDKSGLPSDRFFAERPEGSVSTLKIQRTQQEDSAVYLCASSSGTRTEQYFGPGTRLTVT.

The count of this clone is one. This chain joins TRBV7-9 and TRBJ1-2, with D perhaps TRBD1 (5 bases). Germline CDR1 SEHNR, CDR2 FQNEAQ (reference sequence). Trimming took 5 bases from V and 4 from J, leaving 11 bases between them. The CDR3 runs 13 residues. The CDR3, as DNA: TGTGCCAGCAGCAATGGACACACCTATGGCTACACCTTC. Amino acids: CASSNGHTYGYTF.

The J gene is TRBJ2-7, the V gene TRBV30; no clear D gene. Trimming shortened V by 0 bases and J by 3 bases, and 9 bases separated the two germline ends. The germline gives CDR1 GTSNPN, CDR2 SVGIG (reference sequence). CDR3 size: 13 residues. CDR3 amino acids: CAWSVQWDYEQYF. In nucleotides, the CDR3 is TGTGCCTGGAGTGTACAGTGGGACTACGAGCAGTACTTC.

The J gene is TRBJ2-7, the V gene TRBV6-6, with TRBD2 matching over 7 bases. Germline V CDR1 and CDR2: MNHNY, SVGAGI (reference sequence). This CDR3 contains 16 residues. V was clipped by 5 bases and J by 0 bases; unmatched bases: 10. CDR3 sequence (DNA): TGTGCCAGCAGTCCCGAGCGGGACTGGACCTCCTACGAGCAGTACTTC. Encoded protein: CASSPERDWTSYEQYF.

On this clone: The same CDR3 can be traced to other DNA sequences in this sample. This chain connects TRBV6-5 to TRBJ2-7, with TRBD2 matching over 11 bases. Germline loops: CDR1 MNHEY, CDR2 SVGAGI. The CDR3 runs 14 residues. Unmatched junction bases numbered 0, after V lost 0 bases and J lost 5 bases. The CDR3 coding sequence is TGTGCCAGCAGTTACTCACTAGCGGGAGACGAGCAGTACTTC. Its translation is CASSYSLAGDEQYF.

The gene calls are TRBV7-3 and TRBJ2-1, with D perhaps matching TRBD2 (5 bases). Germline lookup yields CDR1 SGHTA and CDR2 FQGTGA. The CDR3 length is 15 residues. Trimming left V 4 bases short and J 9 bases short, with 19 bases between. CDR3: CASSSFGNGVGEQFF. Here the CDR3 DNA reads TGTGCCAGCAGCTCTTTCGGTAACGGGGTAGGTGAGCAGTTCTTC.

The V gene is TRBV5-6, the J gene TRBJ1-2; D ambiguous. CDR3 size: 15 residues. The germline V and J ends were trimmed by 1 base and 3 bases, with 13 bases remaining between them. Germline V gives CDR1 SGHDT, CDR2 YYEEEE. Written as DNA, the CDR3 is TGTGCCAGCAGCTTGATGGCCACGTATTACTATGGCTACACCTTC. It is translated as CASSLMATYYYGYTF.

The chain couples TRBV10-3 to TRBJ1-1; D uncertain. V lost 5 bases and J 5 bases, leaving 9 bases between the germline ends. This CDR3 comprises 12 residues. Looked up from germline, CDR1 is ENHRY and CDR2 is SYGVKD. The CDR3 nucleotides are TGTGCCATCAGTCGGGCGCGAACTGAAGCTTTCTTT. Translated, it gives CAISRARTEAFF.

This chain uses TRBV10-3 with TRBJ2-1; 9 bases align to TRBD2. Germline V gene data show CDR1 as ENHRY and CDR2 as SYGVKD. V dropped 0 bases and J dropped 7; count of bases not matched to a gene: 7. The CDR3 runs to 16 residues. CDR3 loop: CAISESSASGKNEQFF. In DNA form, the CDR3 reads TGTGCCATCAGTGAGTCCTCGGCTAGCGGGAAAAATGAGCAGTTCTTC.

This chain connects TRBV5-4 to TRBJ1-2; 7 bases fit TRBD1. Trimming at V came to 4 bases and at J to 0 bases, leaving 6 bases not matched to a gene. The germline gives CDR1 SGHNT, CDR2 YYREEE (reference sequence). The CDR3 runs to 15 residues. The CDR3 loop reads CASSSRDRANYGYTF. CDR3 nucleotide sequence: TGTGCCAGCAGCAGTCGGGACAGAGCTAACTATGGCTACACCTTC.

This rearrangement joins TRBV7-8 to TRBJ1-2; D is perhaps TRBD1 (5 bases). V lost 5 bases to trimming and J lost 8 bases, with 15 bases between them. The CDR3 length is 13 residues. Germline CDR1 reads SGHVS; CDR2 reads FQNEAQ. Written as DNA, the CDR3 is TGTGCCAGCAGCCAGCGGGAAGGGGTGGGCTACACCTTC. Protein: CASSQREGVGYTF.

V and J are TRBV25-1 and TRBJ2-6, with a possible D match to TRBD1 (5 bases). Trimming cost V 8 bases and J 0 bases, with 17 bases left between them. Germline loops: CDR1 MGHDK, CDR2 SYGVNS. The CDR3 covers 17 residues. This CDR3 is CASDPGQTVSGANVLTF. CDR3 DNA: TGTGCCAGCGATCCTGGACAAACCGTCTCTGGGGCCAACGTCCTGACTTTC. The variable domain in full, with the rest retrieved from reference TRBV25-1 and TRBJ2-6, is EADIYQTPRYLVIGTGKKITLECSQTMGHDKMYWYQQDPGMELHLIHYSYGVNSTEKGDLSSESTVSRIRTEHFPLTLESARPSHTSQYLCASDPGQTVSGANVLTFGAGSRLTVL.